Detailed here is one TCR beta chain. This clone's antigen is unknown. Base quality data are lacking; no much larger clone is found one base away. TCR CDR3 regions were amplified from genomic DNA by multiplex PCR using the deep immunoSEQ assay. Extracted genomic DNA from each cell subset was distributed evenly across all wells of several immunoSEQ 96-well plates, and each plate was treated as a replicate. For sorted subsets, about 220 ng of genomic DNA, equivalent to around 31,000 T cell genomes, went into each replicate PCR. The purified libraries were quantified using a Qubit 3.0 fluorometer, sized with a Bioanalyzer 2100, and then quantified again using the KAPA Library Quantification kit. Each immunoSEQ 96-well plate was sequenced on its own single-read 150-cycle Illumina NextSeq 550 flow cell. In the original analysis: Because the immunoSEQ output included only junctional sequences and no quality scores, the filtering could not be the same as the filtering used for full-length reads. Sequences were annotated with PyIR, a Python wrapper for IgBLAST v1.9, using IMGT germline references to assign V/J genes and CDR3. Reads were filtered out if the reads had weak V/J assignments (E-value above 1e-6), no CDR3, stop codons, out-of-frame junctions, or ambiguous translated residues. A V3J clonotype was defined by an identical inferred V gene, J gene, and CDR3 amino acid sequence. Percentage overlap between repertoires was calculated by dividing the number of shared unique clonotypes by the size of the smaller repertoire. Richness of each repertoire was evaluated using RTK rarefaction, the Chao1 estimator, and Recon v2.1 estimates of unobserved clonotypes. Generation probabilities for all TCRbeta clonotypes obtained by the gDNA method from a handful of donors were computed using OLGA. Sourced from immuneACCESS, this table was stored by TCRdb with only in-frame sequences that have V and J called. A share of the clones is absent; for the studies checked, an unresolved V gene accounts for under half, and the remainder has no known explanation. That table is the source of V, J and clone size, and D and trimming were worked out from the DNA. In this sample the table shows some 2.3 million clones, over 85% of which occur a single time. The ten largest clonotypes hold about 0.37% of the sample.

The sample comes from a study of shared clonotypes between healthy human individuals (dated by TCRdb to 2018 to 2020). Some background on the complete study: The cohort included three men and a couple of women between 18 and 49 years of age. To increase sequencing depth and limit assay-specific biases, TCR repertoire library preparation and sequencing were carried out by different laboratories using diverse techniques. Per donor, leukapheresis produced somewhere between about 0.85 and 9.5 billion PBMCs. For each donor, three plates each were used for CD4 naive and CD4 memory, two plates were used for CD8 naive, and one plate was used for CD8 memory. To estimate repertoire size and how much clonotype sharing occurs between individuals, the study deeply sequenced the blood TCR repertoires of several healthy adults.

Healthy HIV-negative adults with no recently reported acute infections or vaccinations were included as donors. Every donor was a Caucasian adult living in Nashville, Tennessee, USA. CD4+ T cells were enriched by magnetic negative selection, after which naive cells were positively selected on CD45RA and the negative fraction was taken as the memory subset. Blood was collected by leukapheresis, and PBMCs were isolated by Ficoll-Histopaque density gradient centrifugation and then cryopreserved in liquid nitrogen vapor phase. Analytical flow cytometry was used to check the purity and quantity of each magnetically sorted T cell population. Each sorted fraction had its genomic DNA isolated and then quantified by UV absorbance on a Nanodrop 2000c. The germline ends are 19 bases apart after V is trimmed by 3 bases and J by 7 bases. Based on the germline V gene (reference sequence), the CDR1 and CDR2 sequences are LNHNV and YYDKDF. Taken from cysteine to phenylalanine, the CDR3 has 15 residues. The read is trimmed to its CDR3 DNA, 45 bases read in frame from base 1.

Points the paper makes about the study in general: Sampling was restricted to blood, and TCR repertoires in tissue are likely to differ from TCR repertoires in blood. When several donors were compared, the shared fraction of clonotypes was roughly 4.8% for naive CD4, around 3.6% for naive CD8, 2.3% for memory CD4, and 0.35% to 0.4% for memory CD8. Even with the large sequencing depth, rarefaction of the sorted-subset datasets indicated that sequencing was incomplete. Compared with non-shared clonotypes, the clonotypes found in all four sorted-subset donors had higher generation probabilities. The genetic and exposure-history diversity represented was limited by the small number of donors. Pairwise subsampling indicated that sequencing depth was expected to affect the degree of clonotype sharing among donors. Naive subsets generally had larger estimated clonotype richness than memory subsets.

The TCR was taken from a man younger than 30 in good health. Some clones in this sample may be carry-over from other donors' samples. The chain was built from TRBV15 and TRBJ2-7, and the D gene may be TRBD2, 5 bases matching. Input material: naive CD4+ T cells from PBMCs. The label giving this sample's cell subset or site can be read as: CD45RA+ positively selected. In nucleotide form, the sequence is TGTGCCACCAGCAGCCCTCGCGGCGGGCGTAAGGAGCAGTACTTC. It is translated as CATSSPRGGRKEQYF. The reference TRBV15 and TRBJ2-7 proteins fill in what lies around the CDR3, so the full variable domain reads DAMVIQNPRYQVTQFGKPVTLSCSQTLNHNVMYWYQQKSSQAPKLLFHYYDKDFNNEADTPDNFQSRRPNTSFCFLDIRSPGLGDTAMYLCATSSPRGGRKEQYFGPGTRLTVT.